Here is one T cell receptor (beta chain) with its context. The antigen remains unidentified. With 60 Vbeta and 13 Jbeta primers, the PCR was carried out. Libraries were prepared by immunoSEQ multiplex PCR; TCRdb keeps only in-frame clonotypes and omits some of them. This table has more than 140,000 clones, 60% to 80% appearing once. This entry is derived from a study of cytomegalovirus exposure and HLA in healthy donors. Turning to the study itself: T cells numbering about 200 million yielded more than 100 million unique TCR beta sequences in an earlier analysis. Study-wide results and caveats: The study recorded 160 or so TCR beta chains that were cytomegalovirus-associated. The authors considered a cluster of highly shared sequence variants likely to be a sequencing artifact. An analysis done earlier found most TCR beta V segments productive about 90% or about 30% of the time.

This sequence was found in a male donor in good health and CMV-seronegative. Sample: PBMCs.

This CDR3 reads CASSLGGAGETQYF. The CDR3 region has the DNA TGTGCCAGCAGTTTAGGGGGGGCGGGGGAGACCCAGTACTTC. J is TRBJ2-5 and V is TRBV27, with a possible D match to TRBD2 (7 bases). The CDR3 length is 14 residues. V lost 2 bases, J lost 5 bases, and 12 bases lay in between. Germline values: CDR1 MNHEY, CDR2 SMNVEV (reference sequence).